This note documents a single T cell receptor (beta chain) sequence. Source study methods: Estimation of nucleated cell counts relied on the amplification of reference gene primers. Produced via immunoSEQ multiplex PCR; TCRdb's table is partial and in-frame only. Clone size and the V and J calls come from that table; the DNA yielded D and trimming. The data contain about 180,000 clones, approximately 86% of them singletons. This record belongs to a study of blood T cell repertoires in COVID-19. Study overall: Material from acute and convalescent COVID-19 was sourced from the United States, Italy and Spain. PBMCs, B-cell-depleted T cells, or T cells were the source of the cDNA or gDNA that made up the material.

Germline V gene lookup returns CDR1 KGHSH and CDR2 LQKENI. CDR3 length equals 13 residues. J lost 3 bases, V lost 6 bases, and 2 bases had no gene match. The chain joins TRBV18 to TRBJ1-2; 9 nucleotides line up with TRBD1. The clonotype originates from a man over 45 with active or convalescent COVID-19. The sample consisted of peripheral blood. The CDR3 sequence: CASSRTGDYGYTF. Written as DNA, the CDR3 is TGTGCCAGCTCCCGGACAGGGGACTATGGCTACACCTTC. The full variable domain, its missing parts supplied by reference TRBV18 and TRBJ1-2, is NAGVMQNPRHLVRRRGQEARLRCSPMKGHSHVYWYRQLPEEGLKFMVYLQKENIIDESGMPKERFSAEFPKEGPSILRIQQVVRGDSAAYFCASSRTGDYGYTFGSGTRLTVV.